These 17 T cell receptor beta chains share one sample of origin, sequenced in a study of identical twins. MiXCR, applied by TCRdb to the 5' RACE reads, yields one record per CDR3 protein. The sample shows hundreds of thousands of distinct CDR3 sequences, 20% to 25% of them seen only once. These same records also appear under a second study, on T cells expressing NK-cell markers.

The sequencing input was CD4+ T cells sorted from blood. The receptors here all came from a woman aged 18 to 35 in good health.

The chain couples TRBV20-1 to TRBJ2-3, with D hard to call. CDR1 and CDR2 from the germline V gene are DFQATT and SNEGSKA (reference sequence). CDR3 length: 11 amino acids. Trimming left V 6 bases short and J 5 bases short, with 9 bases between. The DNA of the CDR3 is TGCAGTGCCGGACCGCTAGATACGCAGTATTTT. Amino acid sequence: CSAGPLDTQYF.

The V and J genes are TRBV10-3 and TRBJ2-5, with 7 bases aligning to TRBD2. The CDR3 has 17 amino acids. Looked up from germline, CDR1 is ENHRY and CDR2 is SYGVKD. J was trimmed by 1 base and V by 0 bases; bases with no gene match: 8. In nucleotides, the CDR3 is TGTGCCATCAGTGAGTCGCCGATAGCGGGCTCCCAAGAGACCCAGTACTTC. Residues: CAISESPIAGSQETQYF.

The chain links TRBV20-1 to TRBJ2-3, with D possibly matching TRBD2 (6 bases). CDR1 is DFQATT and CDR2 is SNEGSKA in the germline V gene (reference sequence). The CDR3 is 15 residues long. Trimming shortened V by 0 bases and J by 4 bases, and 14 bases separated the two germline ends. CDR3 in amino acids: CSARDQLASADTQYF. As DNA, the CDR3 is TGCAGTGCTAGAGATCAGCTAGCGAGCGCAGATACGCAGTATTTT.

This clonotype was observed a few times. The chain combines TRBV6-2 or TRBV6-3 with TRBJ2-7, with 9 bases fitting TRBD1. The CDR3 is 13 residues long. The germline gives CDR1 MNHEY, CDR2 SVGEGT. Germline trimming cut 6 bases from V and 4 bases from J; bases unmatched to any gene: 4. The CDR3 spells CASRGTGRYEQYF. For the CDR3, the DNA is TGTGCCAGCAGAGGGACAGGGAGATACGAGCAGTACTTC.

Here the CDR3 reads CASSHPPLGVSSYEQYF. In nucleotides, the CDR3 is TGTGCCAGCAGCCACCCGCCATTAGGGGTTTCCTCCTACGAGCAGTACTTC. V gene TRBV3-1 combines with J gene TRBJ2-7; D perhaps matches TRBD1 (5 bases). This CDR3 has 17 amino acids. The V and J ends lost 3 bases and 0 bases respectively, with 18 bases between them. Germline V gene data show CDR1 as LGHDT and CDR2 as YNNKEL (reference sequence).

This chain uses TRBV7-9 with TRBJ1-2, with 9 bases that match TRBD1. V trimming: 3 bases; J trimming: 6 bases; junction bases outside the gene matches: 11. The CDR3 has 16 residues. Germline V gives CDR1 SEHNR, CDR2 FQNEAQ (reference sequence). The CDR3 spells CASSFWPGQGGDGYTF. The DNA of the CDR3 is TGTGCCAGCAGCTTTTGGCCGGGACAGGGAGGCGATGGCTACACCTTC.

V is TRBV5-1 and J is TRBJ2-1; TRBD2 is a possible D gene (6 bases). From germline, CDR1 is SGHRS and CDR2 YFSETQ. V was cut by 0 bases and J by 3 bases, with 10 bases left in between. The CDR3 spans 15 residues. DNA for the CDR3: TGCGCCAGCAGCTTGGCGCGGACTAACTACAATGAGCAGTTCTTC. Encoded protein: CASSLARTNYNEQFF. The variable domain in full, with the rest retrieved from reference TRBV5-1 and TRBJ2-1, is KAGVTQTPRYLIKTRGQQVTLSCSPISGHRSVSWYQQTPGQGLQFLFEYFSETQRNKGNFPGRFSGRQFSNSRSEMNVSTLELGDSALYLCASSLARTNYNEQFFGPGTRLTVL.

The V and J genes are TRBV4-3 and TRBJ2-3, with a weak D call TRBD2 (5 bases). The V end was cut by 0 bases, the J end by 4 bases, with 14 bases between. The germline V gene has CDR1 LGHNA and CDR2 YSLEER. CDR3 length: 16 amino acids. CDR3 sequence reads: CASSQEAGINADTQYF. DNA of the CDR3: TGCGCCAGCAGCCAAGAAGCCGGGATAAACGCAGATACGCAGTATTTT.

In its sample, this clonotype was seen a few times. This chain uses TRBV5-1 with TRBJ2-1; 10 bases agree with TRBD2. Trimming cost V 0 bases and J 7 bases; bases outside gene matches: 7. This CDR3 is built from 16 residues. Per germline, CDR1 SGHRS and CDR2 YFSETQ. The CDR3 loop is CASSLVRAGGPNEQFF. Here the CDR3 DNA reads TGCGCCAGCAGCTTGGTTCGAGCGGGAGGGCCGAATGAGCAGTTCTTC.

This clonotype has more than one count but fewer than ten. The chain combines TRBV20-1 with TRBJ2-3, with TRBD1 identical over 9 bases. The V gene's germline CDR1 is DFQATT and CDR2 SNEGSKA (reference sequence). After removal of 4 bases from V and 3 bases from J, the junction contained 8 bases not matched to a gene. The CDR3 covers 15 residues. The CDR3: CSATSGTGITDTQYF. The CDR3 DNA reads as TGCAGTGCTACCTCCGGGACAGGGATTACAGATACGCAGTATTTT.

This clonotype was seen many times. The chain has TRBV29-1 and TRBJ2-3; the match to TRBD1 covers 9 bases. CDR1 and CDR2 from the germline V gene are SQVTM and ANQGSEA. Losses at the gene ends were 6 bases for V and 3 bases for J; bases not matched to a gene: 4. The CDR3 contains 13 residues. The CDR3 region has the DNA TGCAGCGTCCGCGGACAGGGGACAGATACGCAGTATTTT. Translation: CSVRGQGTDTQYF.

A few counts support this clonotype. The chain employs TRBV19 and TRBJ1-1; 12 nucleotides match TRBD1. The CDR3 loop spans 15 amino acids. Germline assignment: CDR1 LNHDA and CDR2 SQIVND (reference sequence). The trim removed 7 bases at V and 4 bases at J, leaving 7 bases unmatched. The CDR3 DNA is TGTGCCAGTAAACGGGACAGGGGGCGAGGCACTGAAGCTTTCTTT. Translating it yields CASKRDRGRGTEAFF.

There are a few counts of this clonotype. The chain links TRBV11-3 to TRBJ2-1; D gene unclear. V shed 2 bases and J shed 5 bases, with 10 bases lying between them. This CDR3 is 14 amino acids long. Germline V gene sequence: CDR1 SGHNT, CDR2 YENEEA. Here the CDR3 reads CASSLLGWDNEQFF. DNA of the CDR3: TGTGCCAGCAGCTTACTAGGGTGGGACAATGAGCAGTTCTTC.

This sequence joins TRBV6-1 and TRBJ2-7; weak D call: TRBD1 (6 bases). The CDR3 is 14 residues long. Trimming took 6 bases from V and 4 from J, leaving 16 bases between them. The germline V gene encodes CDR1 MNHNS and CDR2 SASEGT. This chain's CDR3 is CASRTYREGYEQYF. CDR3 nucleotide sequence: TGTGCCAGCAGGACCTACAGGGAAGGGTACGAGCAGTACTTC.

The chain has TRBV6-6 and TRBJ2-7, with 10 bases lining up with TRBD1. Germline values: CDR1 MNHNY, CDR2 SVGAGI (reference sequence). CDR3 length equals 13 residues. J was trimmed by 7 bases and V by 5 bases; bases with no gene match: 5. The CDR3 protein is CASSRQGAGEQYF. DNA for the CDR3: TGTGCCAGCAGTCGACAGGGGGCGGGGGAGCAGTACTTC.

A single count supports this clonotype. The chain joins TRBV14 to TRBJ2-5; 8 positions agree with TRBD1. The CDR3 spans 15 residues. Germline V gene lookup returns CDR1 SGHDN and CDR2 FVKESK. V lost 0 bases to trimming and J lost 2 bases; unmatched junction nucleotides: 2. The DNA for the CDR3 is TGTGCCAGCAGCCAAGATAGGGACAGGCAAGAGACCCAGTACTTC. Amino acid sequence: CASSQDRDRQETQYF.

The genes are TRBV10-3 and TRBJ2-1; D not resolved. Germline V lookup: CDR1 ENHRY, CDR2 SYGVKD. The germline V and J ends were trimmed by 0 bases and 8 bases, with 14 bases remaining between them. The CDR3 is 15 residues long. CDR3 loop: CAISESLGPLHEQFF. The CDR3 DNA is TGTGCCATCAGTGAGTCACTCGGGCCGCTACATGAGCAGTTCTTC.